The source of this T cell receptor beta chain is a study of T cells expressing NK-cell markers. For the study at large: There were seven HCMV-seropositive donors and one seronegative donor among the eight sequenced.

Study findings and constraints: The study left the HCMV specificity of expanded NKG2C+ T cell clones unresolved. In a handful of donors, dominant NKG2C+ clonotypes were roughly 1.0-8% of CD8+ T cells.

The CDR3 sequence is 13 residues long. Comment on this clonotype: As yet, its antigen is unknown.

The cDNA for TCR beta came from 5'RACE template switching with UMIs. TCRdb reprocessed the 5' RACE reads, keeping one entry per CDR3 protein, no DNA. The specimen's table records 350,000 to 400,000 distinct CDR3 sequences. Sequencing was carried out using blood T cells: a sorted CD56 or NKG2C T cell subset, CD4+ or CD8+ T cells, or bulk PBMC T cells (not recorded which). This chain connects TRBV12-3 or TRBV12-4 to TRBJ2-2; TCRdb designates TRBD2, a call that cannot be tested without DNA. The receptor was isolated from a woman aged 45-65 years in good health. CDR3 in amino acids: CASKREGSGELFF.